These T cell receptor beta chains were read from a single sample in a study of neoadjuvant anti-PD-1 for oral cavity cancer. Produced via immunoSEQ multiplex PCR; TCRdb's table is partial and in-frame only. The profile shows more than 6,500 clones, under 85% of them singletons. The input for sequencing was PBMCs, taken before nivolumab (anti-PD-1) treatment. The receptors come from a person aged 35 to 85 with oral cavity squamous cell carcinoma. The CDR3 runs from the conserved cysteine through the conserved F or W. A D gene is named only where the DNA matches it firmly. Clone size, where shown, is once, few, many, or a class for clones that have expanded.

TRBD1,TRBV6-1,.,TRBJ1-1,CASREPGTENTEAFF,TGTGCCAGCAGAGAACCGGGGACAGAGAACACTGAAGCTTTCTTT
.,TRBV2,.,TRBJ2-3,CASSERANLLTDTQYF,TGTGCCAGCAGTGAAAGGGCCAACTTGCTCACAGATACGCAGTATTTT
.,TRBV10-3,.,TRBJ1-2,CAISEDRRGYTF,TGTGCCATCAGTGAAGACAGGCGAGGCTACACCTTC
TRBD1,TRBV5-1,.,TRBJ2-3,CASSSRQGTDTQYF,TGCGCCAGCAGCTCAAGACAGGGAACAGATACGCAGTATTTT
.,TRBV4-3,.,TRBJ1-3,CASSLQRGGIGNTIYF,TGCGCCAGCAGCCTCCAGAGGGGGGGCATTGGAAACACCATATATTTT
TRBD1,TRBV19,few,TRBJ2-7,CASSETGAHEQYF,TGTGCCAGTAGTGAGACAGGGGCCCACGAGCAGTACTTC
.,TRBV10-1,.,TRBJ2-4,CASRDPAGLIAKNIQYF,TGCGCCAGCAGGGACCCGGCAGGGCTTATAGCCAAAAACATTCAGTACTTC
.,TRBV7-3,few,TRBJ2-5,CASSFAGGRETQYF,TGTGCCAGCAGCTTTGCTGGGGGGCGGGAGACCCAGTACTTC
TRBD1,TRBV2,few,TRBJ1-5,CASSSQGEVNQPQHF,TGTGCCAGCAGCTCACAGGGGGAAGTCAATCAGCCCCAGCATTTT
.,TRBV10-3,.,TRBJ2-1,CAISGGAGRSDEQFF,TGTGCCATCAGTGGGGGGGCAGGCAGGTCGGATGAGCAGTTCTTC
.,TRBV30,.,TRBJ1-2,CAWSVNGPVYGYTF,TGTGCCTGGAGTGTGAACGGCCCGGTCTATGGCTACACCTTC
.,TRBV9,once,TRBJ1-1,CASSVGGQGGTEAFF,TGTGCCAGCAGCGTAGGGGGGCAGGGAGGCACTGAAGCTTTCTTT
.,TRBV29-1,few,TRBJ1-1,CSVRGQMNTEAFF,TGCAGCGTTCGGGGTCAGATGAACACTGAAGCTTTCTTT
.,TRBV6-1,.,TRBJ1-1,CASNRDGMNTEAFF,TGTGCCAGCAACCGGGACGGGATGAACACTGAAGCTTTCTTT
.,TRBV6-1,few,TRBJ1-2,CASSLFVGNYGYTF,TGTGCCAGCAGTTTGTTCGTCGGTAACTATGGCTACACCTTC
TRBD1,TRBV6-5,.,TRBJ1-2,CASSRDRGYGYTF,TGTGCCAGCAGCCGGGACAGGGGGTATGGCTACACCTTC